The clone carrying this T cell receptor beta chain has a single count. Only in-frame clones appear in the TCRdb table, and some are missing; sequencing was by immunoSEQ multiplex PCR. This sample has 250,000 to 350,000 clones, with under 90% found just once. The ends lost 3 bases at V and 1 base at J; junction bases unmatched: 4. The CDR3 is made up of 16 amino acids. Germline lookup yields CDR1 GTSNPN and CDR2 SVGIG (reference sequence). The record originates from a study of blood T cell repertoires in COVID-19. Across the study: COVID-19 samples from acute and convalescent phases originated in the United States, Italy and Spain. T cells, B-cell-depleted T cells, or PBMCs supplied cDNA or gDNA.

The rearrangement joins TRBV30 to TRBJ2-7; 15 bases are a match to TRBD2. Sequenced sample: peripheral blood. The clonotype was recovered from a woman aged 40 to 50 who had recovered from COVID-19. This CDR3 is CAWSGTSGRRSYEQYF. CDR3 nucleotide sequence: TGTGCCTGGAGCGGGACTAGCGGGAGGCGGTCCTACGAGCAGTACTTC.